What follows are 22 T cell receptor beta chains derived from one specimen sequenced in a study of T cells in Graves' hyperthyroidism and ophthalmopathy. Amplification of TCR beta CDR3 regions was performed using RNA transcripts as template. Researchers ran a first-round RT-PCR on the TCR CDR3 using the HTBI primer set. TCRdb passed the multiplex PCR reads through MiXCR, listing each CDR3 protein once. The sample includes 600,000 to 900,000 distinct CDR3 sequences, about a sixth seen only once; the top ten take around 7.7%. The source material was blood. These receptors were collected from a man in his late teens or twenties with Graves' hyperthyroidism.

The table lists this clonotype with a few counts. This chain joins TRBV20-1 and TRBJ2-4; D possibly matches TRBD1 or TRBD2 (5 bases each). CDR1 and CDR2 from the germline V gene are DFQATT and SNEGSKA (reference sequence). Between the trimmed V and J ends, which lost 3 bases and 9 bases, there was a span of 21 bases. This CDR3 region has 15 residues. CDR3 loop: CSASKEAQGASIQYF. CDR3 nucleotide sequence: TGCAGTGCTAGTAAGGAGGCGCAGGGTGCCAGCATTCAGTACTTC.

This clonotype turned up a few times. The chain combines TRBV18 with TRBJ2-1, with TRBD2 matching over 7 bases. CDR1 is KGHSH and CDR2 is LQKENI in the germline V gene. J gave up 0 bases and V 4 bases, and 12 bases lay outside the gene matches. There are 18 residues in the CDR3. The CDR3, as DNA: TGTGCCAGCTCACAGCCCGGGAGGTCCCACATCTCCTACAATGAGCAGTTCTTC. Translating gives CASSQPGRSHISYNEQFF.

The V and J genes are TRBV20-1 and TRBJ2-7; D is perhaps TRBD1 or TRBD2 (5 bases each). The CDR3 runs 13 residues. V was trimmed by 1 base and J by 3 bases, leaving 10 bases between them. Germline values: CDR1 DFQATT, CDR2 SNEGSKA (reference sequence). The CDR3, as DNA: TGCAGTGCTAGAGTGGGGGTCATCTACGAGCAGTACTTC. It specifies CSARVGVIYEQYF.

This clonotype was recorded at least ten times. The chain recombines TRBV18 with TRBJ2-7; a possible D gene is TRBD2 (6 bases). Germline V lookup: CDR1 KGHSH, CDR2 LQKENI. This CDR3 contains 17 residues. The V end was cut by 3 bases, the J end by 2 bases, with 20 bases between. The DNA of the CDR3 is TGTGCCAGCTCACCTCGTCCGGGGGAAGGGTGGACCTACGAGCAGTACTTC. Translation gives CASSPRPGEGWTYEQYF.

This clonotype was recorded at least ten times. The V gene is TRBV6-2 or TRBV6-3, the J gene TRBJ1-2, with 8 bases lining up with TRBD1. V was clipped by 2 bases and J by 2 bases; unmatched bases: 13. Germline V gene sequence: CDR1 MNHEY, CDR2 SVGEGT. The CDR3 sequence is 18 residues long. CDR3 DNA sequence: TGTGCCAGCAGTTACATATCCGGGACAGGACTCTTAAACTATGGCTACACCTTC. Protein: CASSYISGTGLLNYGYTF.

This clonotype was recorded a few times. The chain uses TRBV9 and TRBJ1-3, with D perhaps matching TRBD1 (5 bases). From germline, CDR1 is SGDLS and CDR2 YYNGEE. The CDR3 runs to 15 residues. V shed 0 bases and J shed 4 bases, with 11 bases lying between them. This CDR3 is CASSVVGAPGNTIYF. The CDR3 region has the DNA TGTGCCAGCAGCGTAGTTGGGGCTCCGGGAAACACCATATATTTT.

This clonotype occurred many times. This chain joins TRBV3-1 and TRBJ2-5; TRBD2 matches 10 bases. Germline V gene lookup returns CDR1 LGHDT and CDR2 YNNKEL (reference sequence). The CDR3 extends over 18 amino acids. The V and J ends lost 0 bases and 5 bases, in that order; junction bases with no gene match: 12. The CDR3 sequence: CASSQEASGSPGGETQYF. For the CDR3, the DNA is TGTGCCAGCAGCCAAGAGGCTAGCGGGAGTCCCGGGGGGGAGACCCAGTACTTC.

Many counts were recorded for this clonotype. V and J are TRBV28 and TRBJ2-3, with 12 positions matching TRBD2. Germline loops: CDR1 MDHEN, CDR2 SYDVKM. V gave up 5 bases and J gave up 5 bases; unmatched junction bases: 5. The CDR3 runs to 15 residues. The CDR3 protein is CASSPSSGRGDTQYF. DNA for the CDR3: TGTGCCAGCAGTCCTTCTAGCGGGAGGGGAGATACGCAGTATTTT. The full variable domain, completed using reference TRBV28 and TRBJ2-3, is DVKVTQSSRYLVKRTGEKVFLECVQDMDHENMFWYRQDPGLGLRLIYFSYDVKMKEKGDIPEGYSVSREKKERFSLILESASTNQTSMYLCASSPSSGRGDTQYFGPGTRLTVL.

The chain links TRBV28 to TRBJ1-2, with unresolved D. Trimming removed 6 bases from V and 7 bases from J, with 21 bases in between. Looked up from germline, CDR1 is MDHEN and CDR2 is SYDVKM. The CDR3 spans 15 residues. Here the CDR3 DNA reads TGTGCCAGCAGACCTGACACGGATCTCTCCTTTGGCTACACCTTC. Translation: CASRPDTDLSFGYTF.

This clonotype was observed a handful of times. A junction end diverges from the germline sequence, so it may reflect a read error. The chain combines TRBV12-5 with TRBJ1-5; D might be TRBD1 (5 bases). CDR1 and CDR2 (germline): LGHNT, FRNRAP. The CDR3 contains 13 residues. This chain's CDR3 is CASGTRGNRPQHF. The CDR3 nucleotides read TGTGCTAGTGGGACCCGGGGCAATCGGCCCCAGCATTTT.

This clonotype showed up many times. The chain employs TRBV20-1 and TRBJ2-1; 11 bases agree with TRBD2. CDR1 is DFQATT, CDR2 SNEGSKA, per germline (reference sequence). The CDR3 extends over 15 amino acids. The ends lost 5 bases at V and 2 bases at J; junction bases unmatched: 5. CDR3: CSAWIAGGPYNEQFF. The CDR3 nucleotides are TGCAGTGCTTGGATAGCGGGAGGGCCCTACAATGAGCAGTTCTTC.

This clonotype was seen more than once but under ten times. This sequence joins TRBV7-9 and TRBJ1-1; the match to TRBD1 covers 7 bases. This CDR3 region has 13 residues. V dropped 11 bases and J dropped 6; count of bases not matched to a gene: 12. Germline CDR1 SEHNR, CDR2 FQNEAQ (reference sequence). CDR3 loop: CAGQNTGAAEAFF. In nucleotides, the CDR3 is TGTGCCGGACAGAACACAGGGGCGGCTGAAGCTTTCTTT.

This chain links TRBV24-1 with TRBJ2-5, with a possible D match to TRBD1 (6 bases). The germline CDR1 and CDR2 sequences are KGHDR and SFDVKD. The CDR3 extends over 14 amino acids. Trimming removed 7 bases at V and 1 base at J, with 12 bases between. The CDR3, as DNA: TGTGCCACCAGCGAGGACAGCTCCCAAGAGACCCAGTACTTC. Its protein is CATSEDSSQETQYF.

The rearrangement joins TRBV12-3 or TRBV12-4 to TRBJ2-7; no firm D call. Trimming took off 3 bases at V and 0 bases at J, with 9 bases between the two ends. The CDR3 has 14 amino acids. The chain's CDR3 is CASSFRYRSYEQYF. CDR3 DNA sequence: TGTGCCAGCAGTTTTCGGTACCGCTCCTACGAGCAGTACTTC.

This chain joins TRBV7-9 and TRBJ2-1, with 9 bases aligning to TRBD2. V shed 3 bases, J shed 4 bases, and the junction held 7 bases outside the gene matches. CDR1 is SEHNR and CDR2 is FQNEAQ in the germline V gene (reference sequence). The CDR3 has 16 amino acids. CDR3 region: CASSFSSGTDYNEQFF. The CDR3 DNA reads TGTGCCAGCAGCTTCTCTAGCGGGACGGATTACAATGAGCAGTTCTTC.

This clonotype was counted a few times. This chain joins TRBV7-3 and TRBJ2-3; D is unclear. Trimming left V 2 bases short and J 6 bases short, with 12 bases between. This CDR3 contains 14 residues. Looked up from germline, CDR1 is SGHTA and CDR2 is FQGTGA. The CDR3 sequence: CASSLLDMADTQYF. CDR3 nucleotide sequence: TGTGCCAGCAGCTTATTGGATATGGCTGATACGCAGTATTTT.

The chain uses TRBV6-1 and TRBJ2-4; the D is unclear. Trimming took 4 bases from V and 4 from J, leaving 14 bases between them. CDR1 MNHNS and CDR2 SASEGT come from the germline V gene. This CDR3 spans 15 amino acids. The CDR3 region has the DNA TGTGCCAGCAGTGGGAGTCCCGACGGGAAAAACATTCAGTACTTC. Encoded protein: CASSGSPDGKNIQYF.

This clonotype came up a few times. The genes are TRBV10-3 and TRBJ2-2; TRBD1 matches 8 bases. The germline V gene encodes CDR1 ENHRY and CDR2 SYGVKD. This CDR3 has 16 amino acids. Germline trimming cut 4 bases from V and 5 bases from J; bases unmatched to any gene: 9. The CDR3 sequence is CAISATQGAPTGELFF. Written as DNA, the CDR3 is TGTGCCATCAGTGCCACCCAGGGGGCGCCAACCGGGGAGCTGTTTTTT.

This sequence joins TRBV2 and TRBJ1-2, with D perhaps TRBD1 (6 bases). Germline V CDR1 and CDR2: SNHLY, FYNNEI. V lost 4 bases, J lost 4 bases, and 13 bases lay in between. The CDR3 loop spans 14 amino acids. The CDR3 protein is CASSVSGASYGYTF. For the CDR3, the DNA is TGTGCCAGCAGTGTATCGGGGGCAAGCTATGGCTACACCTTC.

The sample holds many counts of this clonotype. V is TRBV2 and J is TRBJ2-7, with D perhaps being TRBD1 or TRBD2 (5 bases each). The V gene lost 6 bases and the J gene lost 0 bases, with 15 bases spanning the gap. CDR1 is SNHLY and CDR2 is FYNNEI in the germline V gene. The CDR3 has 15 amino acids. The CDR3 loop reads CASSAGTQSSYEQYF. Written as DNA, the CDR3 is TGTGCCAGCAGCGCCGGGACGCAAAGCTCCTACGAGCAGTACTTC.

This clonotype has a handful of counts. J is TRBJ2-5 and V is TRBV12-3 or TRBV12-4, with 7 bases that match TRBD2. The J segment lost 7 bases and the V segment lost 6 bases, leaving 14 bases of the junction unmatched. The CDR3 has 15 amino acids. The CDR3 DNA reads as TGTGCCAGCAGATCGGCTGGAGCGGGGATAAGGACCCAGTACTTC. Translation: CASRSAGAGIRTQYF.

This clonotype was seen only a few times. The chain joins TRBV2 to TRBJ1-3; D is undetermined. CDR1 is SNHLY and CDR2 is FYNNEI in the germline V gene. The CDR3 runs to 14 residues. Trimming removed 4 bases from V and 0 bases from J, with 7 bases in between. The CDR3 coding sequence is TGTGCCAGCAGTGTAAATCTCTCTGGAAACACCATATATTTT. The encoded protein is CASSVNLSGNTIYF.